Below, 22 T cell receptor beta chains from the same sample are listed, as sequenced in a study of beta chain features in type 1 diabetes. No cognate antigen is known for these TCRs. Study-level results: Shorter TCRB CDR3s, moderately but significantly so, marked every one of the four CD4+ subsets in Type 1 diabetes patients.

Sequencing targeted expressed TCRB transcripts, as all isolated RNA had been reverse transcribed. TCRdb's table, derived via immunoSEQ multiplex PCR, lists solely in-frame clones and lacks some. The repertoire holds about 170,000 clones, 7.5% to 8.5% seen once, with roughly 0.5% in the top ten. Specimen: central memory CD4+ T cells from blood. Receptor source: a man younger than 35 with type 1 diabetes.

The chain employs TRBV7-9 and TRBJ2-5; D is perhaps TRBD1 (6 bases). The germline V gene encodes CDR1 SEHNR and CDR2 FQNEAQ (reference sequence). V gave up 0 bases and J gave up 5 bases, with 10 bases separating them. The CDR3 length is 14 residues. For the CDR3, the DNA is TGTGCCAGCAGCTTAGCACAGGGTAGGGAGACCCAGTACTTC. Translation gives CASSLAQGRETQYF.

The genes are TRBV7-2 and TRBJ1-2, with a weak D call TRBD1 (6 bases). Germline V gene data show CDR1 as SGHTA and CDR2 as FQGNSA. The CDR3 extends over 16 amino acids. V was trimmed by 0 bases and J by 1 base, leaving 12 bases between them. This CDR3 is CASSLARQAHNYGYTF. The CDR3 DNA reads TGTGCCAGCAGCTTAGCCAGACAGGCGCATAACTATGGCTACACCTTC.

This chain uses TRBV29-1 with TRBJ2-5, with TRBD1 matching over 7 bases. The CDR3 loop spans 13 amino acids. Germline trimming cut 3 bases from V and 2 bases from J; bases unmatched to any gene: 3. CDR1 is SQVTM, CDR2 ANQGSEA, per germline. CDR3 nucleotide sequence: TGCAGCGTTGAGGGGACAGTACAAGAGACCCAGTACTTC. It is translated as CSVEGTVQETQYF.

CDR3 nucleotides: TGTGCCAGCAGCCCTACTAGAGGCACAGATACGCAGTATTTT. It is translated as CASSPTRGTDTQYF. The chain combines TRBV5-8 with TRBJ2-3; TRBD2 is a possible D gene (5 bases). The CDR3 spans 14 residues. Trimming took off 4 bases at V and 1 base at J, with 10 bases between the two ends. From germline, CDR1 is SGHTS and CDR2 YDEGEE.

This clone was seen more than once but under ten times. V gene TRBV9 combines with J gene TRBJ2-3, with 8 bases matching TRBD2. With V trimmed by 0 bases and J by 9 bases, 6 bases remained unmatched. Germline loops: CDR1 SGDLS, CDR2 YYNGEE. The CDR3 loop spans 14 amino acids. The CDR3 loop is CASSVEDSGVTQYF. Written as DNA, the CDR3 is TGTGCCAGCAGCGTAGAGGATAGCGGGGTGACGCAGTATTTT.

This clone was counted between two and nine times. The CDR3 DNA follows: TGCGCCAGCAGCACCCGGGGCACAGATACGCAGTATTTT. This translates into CASSTRGTDTQYF. This chain links TRBV5-1 with TRBJ2-3, with no clear D. This CDR3 is 13 amino acids long. Germline V gene sequence: CDR1 SGHRS, CDR2 YFSETQ. The ends were cut back, 4 bases at V and 1 base at J, with 7 bases in the middle.

This clone was counted only a few times. The genes are TRBV27 and TRBJ2-7; 9 bases map to TRBD1. This CDR3 comprises 15 residues. V shed 8 bases and J 2 bases; nucleotides not matched to a gene: 10. Germline values: CDR1 MNHEY, CDR2 SMNVEV (reference sequence). The CDR3 spells CASRFLRDRAYEQYF. In DNA, the CDR3 is TGTGCCAGCCGATTCCTGCGGGACAGGGCCTACGAGCAGTACTTC.

This clone was found a few times. This sequence joins TRBV30 and TRBJ2-1; tentative D call: TRBD1 (6 bases). Germline CDR1 reads GTSNPN; CDR2 reads SVGIG (reference sequence). This CDR3 comprises 15 residues. The V end lost 2 bases, the J end lost 7 bases, and 18 bases lay between the germline ends. The CDR3 nucleotides read TGTGCCTGGAGTCCTGGGCAGGGGTGGGCGAATGAGCAGTTCTTC. The encoded protein is CAWSPGQGWANEQFF. Full variable domain (outside the CDR3, taken from reference TRBV30 and TRBJ2-1): SQTIHQWPATLVQPVGSPLSLECTVEGTSNPNLYWYRQAAGRGLQLLFYSVGIGQISSEVPQNLSASRPQDRQFILSSKKLLLSDSGFYLCAWSPGQGWANEQFFGPGTRLTVL.

The chain links TRBV18 to TRBJ2-7, with TRBD1 as a possible D gene (6 bases). The CDR3 has 14 amino acids. The V gene's germline CDR1 is KGHSH and CDR2 LQKENI. V was pared by 3 bases and J by 1 base, with 10 bases between. CDR3 in DNA: TGTGCCAGCTCACCTCGACAGGAATCCTACGAGCAGTACTTC. Amino acids: CASSPRQESYEQYF.

This chain joins TRBV7-6 and TRBJ1-1, with 9 positions matching TRBD1. In germline, CDR1 is SGHVS, CDR2 FNYEAQ. V lost 5 bases and J lost 6; bases outside the gene matches: 13. The length of the CDR3 is 16 residues. CDR3 sequence reads: CASSPLPGTGIAEAFF. The CDR3 nucleotides read TGTGCCAGCAGCCCACTACCGGGGACAGGGATCGCTGAAGCTTTCTTT.

In this sample, this clone turned up a few times. The chain couples TRBV30 to TRBJ1-5; 10 nucleotides line up with TRBD1. V trimming: 5 bases; J trimming: 7 bases; junction bases outside the gene matches: 2. This CDR3 comprises 12 residues. The germline CDR1 and CDR2 sequences are GTSNPN and SVGIG (reference sequence). The CDR3 coding sequence is TGTGCCTGGGACAGGGGGCAGCAGCCCCAGCATTTT. It yields the protein CAWDRGQQPQHF.

This clone was observed at least ten times. The J gene is TRBJ2-3, the V gene TRBV11-2, with 7 nucleotides matching TRBD2. The CDR3 has 15 residues. V was pared by 2 bases and J by 4 bases, with 6 bases of the junction left unmatched. Germline V CDR1 and CDR2: SGHAT, FQNNGV. The CDR3 spells CASSLRGGGADTQYF. For the CDR3, the DNA is TGTGCCAGCAGCTTACGCGGGGGAGGGGCAGATACGCAGTATTTT.

Worth noting for this clone: In the same sample, other DNA sequences code for this CDR3. The CDR3 is CASSLTSGQETQYF. CDR3 nucleotide sequence: TGCGCCAGCAGCCTGACTAGTGGACAAGAGACCCAGTACTTC. The chain is built from TRBV5-1 and TRBJ2-5; TRBD2 is a possible D gene (6 bases). V lost 4 bases to trimming and J lost 2 bases, with 12 bases between them. This CDR3 has 14 amino acids. CDR1 and CDR2 from the germline V gene are SGHRS and YFSETQ.

The sample holds a few counts of this clone. This CDR3 reads CASEWERHRSRDTQYF. In DNA form, the CDR3 reads TGTGCCTCTGAGTGGGAGCGCCACCGGTCCAGGGATACGCAGTATTTT. The chain is built from TRBV7-2 and TRBJ2-3; D might be TRBD2 (5 bases). Per the germline V gene, CDR1 is SGHTA and CDR2 is FQGNSA. Trimming took off 11 bases at V and 6 bases at J, with 27 bases between the two ends. The CDR3 is 16 amino acids.

The V gene is TRBV4-3, the J gene TRBJ1-6, with 8 positions matching TRBD1. Germline V gene data show CDR1 as LGHNA and CDR2 as YSLEER. After removal of 1 base from V and 8 bases from J, the junction contained 10 bases not matched to a gene. CDR3 size: 17 residues. CDR3 in amino acids: CASSQGAGGLNDSPLHF. CDR3 bases: TGCGCCAGCAGCCAAGGAGCAGGGGGCCTGAACGATTCACCCCTCCACTTT.

A few counts support this clone. This chain joins TRBV7-7 and TRBJ2-1; 7 positions agree with TRBD2. The CDR3 totals 15 residues. In germline, CDR1 is SSHAT, CDR2 FNYEAQ (reference sequence). The ends lost 6 bases at V and 8 bases at J; junction bases unmatched: 13. CDR3 DNA: TGTGCCAGCAGTCTGGAAGCGGGAAATGCAGATGAGCAGTTCTTC. Amino acids: CASSLEAGNADEQFF.

This clone was found a few times. CDR3 bases: TGTGCCAGTACAAGTGGGACAGGGATCGACGAGCAGTACTTC. It is translated as CASTSGTGIDEQYF. The V and J genes are TRBV18 and TRBJ2-7; 9 bases agree with TRBD1. Germline V lookup: CDR1 KGHSH, CDR2 LQKENI. The CDR3 consists of 14 residues. V lost 9 bases and J lost 5; bases outside the gene matches: 11.

This clone was counted only a few times. The chain joins TRBV23-1 to TRBJ1-5; 7 nucleotides align to TRBD1. TRBV23-1 qualifies as an ORF whose function is uncertain. J lost 0 bases, V lost 7 bases, and 12 bases had no gene match. The CDR3 runs 17 residues. CDR3 bases: TGCGCCAGCACAAGGACAGGTCTGCACTATAGCAATCAGCCCCAGCATTTT. As protein: CASTRTGLHYSNQPQHF.

The chain is built from TRBV7-7 and TRBJ2-5; D is possibly TRBD2 (7 bases). This CDR3 contains 15 residues. Per the germline V gene, CDR1 is SSHAT and CDR2 is FNYEAQ (reference sequence). The V end was cut by 6 bases, the J end by 5 bases, with 19 bases between. The CDR3 protein is CASSFNRGAGETQYF. The DNA of the CDR3 is TGTGCCAGCAGTTTCAACCGGGGGGCCGGGGAGACCCAGTACTTC.

The V gene is TRBV7-9, the J gene TRBJ2-2, with no clear D. Trimming took off 5 bases at V and 5 bases at J, with 12 bases between the two ends. The CDR3 extends over 14 amino acids. Germline V CDR1 and CDR2: SEHNR, FQNEAQ (reference sequence). CDR3 in amino acids: CASSPILRTGELFF. The CDR3 DNA follows: TGTGCCAGCAGCCCTATTCTGCGGACCGGGGAGCTGTTTTTT.

CDR3 region: CASSLVTSGQETQYF. CDR3 sequence (DNA): TGTGCCAGCAGCTTAGTGACTAGCGGTCAAGAGACCCAGTACTTC. This chain connects TRBV7-6 to TRBJ2-5; 9 bases match TRBD2. Per the germline V gene, CDR1 is SGHVS and CDR2 is FNYEAQ. This CDR3 has 15 residues. The V segment lost 1 base and the J segment 2 bases; nucleotides outside the gene matches: 2.

This clone was observed a few times. The chain uses TRBV9 and TRBJ2-7; 16 bases are shared with TRBD2. Germline lookup yields CDR1 SGDLS and CDR2 YYNGEE. The CDR3 is made up of 18 amino acids. Trimming took 4 bases from V and 2 from J; bases not matched to a gene: 9. CDR3 bases: TGTGCCAGCAGCCCTCCGGGACTAGCGGGAGGGACGACCTACGAGCAGTACTTC. This gives the protein CASSPPGLAGGTTYEQYF.